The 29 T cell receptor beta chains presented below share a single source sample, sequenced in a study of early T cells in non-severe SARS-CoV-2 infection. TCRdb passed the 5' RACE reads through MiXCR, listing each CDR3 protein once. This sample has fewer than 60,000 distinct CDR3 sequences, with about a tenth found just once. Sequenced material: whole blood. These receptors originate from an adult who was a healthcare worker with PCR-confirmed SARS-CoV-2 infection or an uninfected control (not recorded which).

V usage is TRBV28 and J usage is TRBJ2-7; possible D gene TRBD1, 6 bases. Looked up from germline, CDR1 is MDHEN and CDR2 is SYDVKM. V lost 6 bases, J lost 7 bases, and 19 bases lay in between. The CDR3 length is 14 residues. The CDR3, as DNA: TGTGCCAGCAGCGTGAGGGGGACAACGACGGAGCAGTACTTC. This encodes CASSVRGTTTEQYF.

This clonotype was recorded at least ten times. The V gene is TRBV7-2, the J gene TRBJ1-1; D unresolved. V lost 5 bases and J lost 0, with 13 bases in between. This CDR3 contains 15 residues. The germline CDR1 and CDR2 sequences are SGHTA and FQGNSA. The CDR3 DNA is TGTGCCAGCAGCCCGCGTAGCCGGGTGAACACTGAAGCTTTCTTT. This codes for CASSPRSRVNTEAFF.

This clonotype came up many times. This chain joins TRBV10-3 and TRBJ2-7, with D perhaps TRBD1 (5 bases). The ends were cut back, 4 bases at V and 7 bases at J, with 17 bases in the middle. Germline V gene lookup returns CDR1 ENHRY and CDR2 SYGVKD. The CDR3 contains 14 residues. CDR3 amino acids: CAISAGRQGGEQYF. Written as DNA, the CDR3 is TGTGCCATCAGTGCGGGCCGGCAGGGTGGTGAGCAGTACTTC.

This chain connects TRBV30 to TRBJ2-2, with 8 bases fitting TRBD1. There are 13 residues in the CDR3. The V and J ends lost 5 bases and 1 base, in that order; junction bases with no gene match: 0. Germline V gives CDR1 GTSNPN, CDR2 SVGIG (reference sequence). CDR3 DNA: TGTGCCTGGGACAGGGGGAACACCGGGGAGCTGTTTTTT. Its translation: CAWDRGNTGELFF.

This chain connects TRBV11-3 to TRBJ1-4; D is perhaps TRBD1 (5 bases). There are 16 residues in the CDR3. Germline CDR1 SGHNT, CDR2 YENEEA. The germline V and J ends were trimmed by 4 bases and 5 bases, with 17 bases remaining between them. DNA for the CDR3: TGTGCCAGCAGCTCCGGCTGCGGGGCCGTGAATGAAAAACTGTTTTTT. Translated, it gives CASSSGCGAVNEKLFF.

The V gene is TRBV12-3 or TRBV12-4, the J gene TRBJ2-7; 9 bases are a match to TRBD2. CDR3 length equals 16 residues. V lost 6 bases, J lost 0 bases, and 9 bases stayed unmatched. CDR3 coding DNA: TGTGCCAGCAGAGGCCCGACTAGCGGATACTCCTACGAGCAGTACTTC. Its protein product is CASRGPTSGYSYEQYF.

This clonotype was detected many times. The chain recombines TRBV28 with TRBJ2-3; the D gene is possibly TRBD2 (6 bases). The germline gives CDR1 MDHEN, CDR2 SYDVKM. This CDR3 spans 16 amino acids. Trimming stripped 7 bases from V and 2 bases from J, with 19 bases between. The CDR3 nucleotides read TGTGCCAGCATCTCTCGGGACTCGAAAGACACAGATACGCAGTATTTT. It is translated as CASISRDSKDTDTQYF.

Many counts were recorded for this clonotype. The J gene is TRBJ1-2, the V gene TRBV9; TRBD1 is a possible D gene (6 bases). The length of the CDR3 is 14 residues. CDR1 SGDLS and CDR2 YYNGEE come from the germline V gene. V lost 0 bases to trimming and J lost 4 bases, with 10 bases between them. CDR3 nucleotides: TGTGCCAGCAGCGTAGCTGGGGGCATCTATGGCTACACCTTC. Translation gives CASSVAGGIYGYTF.

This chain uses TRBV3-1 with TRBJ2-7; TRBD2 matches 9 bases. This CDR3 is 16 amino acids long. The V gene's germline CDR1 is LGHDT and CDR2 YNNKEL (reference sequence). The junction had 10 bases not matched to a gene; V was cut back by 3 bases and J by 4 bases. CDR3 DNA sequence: TGTGCCAGCAGCCAGTCAAAACTAGCGGGTAAATACGAGCAGTACTTC. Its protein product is CASSQSKLAGKYEQYF.

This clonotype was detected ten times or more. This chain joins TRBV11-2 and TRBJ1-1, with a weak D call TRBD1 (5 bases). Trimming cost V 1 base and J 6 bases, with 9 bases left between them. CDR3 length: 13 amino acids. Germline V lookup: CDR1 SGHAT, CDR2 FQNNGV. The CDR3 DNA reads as TGTGCCAGCAGCTTAGTTCAGGGTCCTGAAGCTTTCTTT. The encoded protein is CASSLVQGPEAFF.

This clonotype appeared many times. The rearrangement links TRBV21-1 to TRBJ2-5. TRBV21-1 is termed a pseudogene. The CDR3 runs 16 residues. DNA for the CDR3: TGTGCCAGCAGCAACCCCGTGAGCGCACCACAAGAGACCCAGTACTTC. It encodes CASSNPVSAPQETQYF.

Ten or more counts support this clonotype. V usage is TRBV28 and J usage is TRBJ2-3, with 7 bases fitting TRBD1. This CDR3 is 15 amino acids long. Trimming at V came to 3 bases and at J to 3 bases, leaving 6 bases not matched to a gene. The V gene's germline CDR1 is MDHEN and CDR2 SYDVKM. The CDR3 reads CASSFLPGQTDTQYF. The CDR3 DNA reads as TGTGCCAGCAGTTTCTTACCGGGACAGACAGATACGCAGTATTTT. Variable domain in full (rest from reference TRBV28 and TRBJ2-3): DVKVTQSSRYLVKRTGEKVFLECVQDMDHENMFWYRQDPGLGLRLIYFSYDVKMKEKGDIPEGYSVSREKKERFSLILESASTNQTSMYLCASSFLPGQTDTQYFGPGTRLTVL.

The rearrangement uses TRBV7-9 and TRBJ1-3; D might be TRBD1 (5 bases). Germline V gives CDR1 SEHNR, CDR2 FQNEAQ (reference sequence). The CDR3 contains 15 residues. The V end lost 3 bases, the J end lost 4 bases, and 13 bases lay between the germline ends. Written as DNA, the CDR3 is TGTGCCAGCAGCTTGGGCGAGGGGAACGGAAACACCATATATTTT. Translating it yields CASSLGEGNGNTIYF.

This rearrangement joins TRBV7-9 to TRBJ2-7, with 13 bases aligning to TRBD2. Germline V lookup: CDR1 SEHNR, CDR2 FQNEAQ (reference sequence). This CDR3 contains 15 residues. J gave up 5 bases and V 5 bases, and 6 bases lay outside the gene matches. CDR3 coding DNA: TGTGCCAGCAGCCTCGGGACTAGCGGGGCTAACGAGCAGTACTTC. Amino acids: CASSLGTSGANEQYF.

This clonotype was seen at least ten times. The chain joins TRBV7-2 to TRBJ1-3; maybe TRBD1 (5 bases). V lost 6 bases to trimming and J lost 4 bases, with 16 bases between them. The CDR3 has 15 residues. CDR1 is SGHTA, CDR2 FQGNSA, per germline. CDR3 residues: CASSLDIWGGNTIYF. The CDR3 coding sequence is TGTGCCAGCAGTCTGGACATCTGGGGGGGAAACACCATATATTTT.

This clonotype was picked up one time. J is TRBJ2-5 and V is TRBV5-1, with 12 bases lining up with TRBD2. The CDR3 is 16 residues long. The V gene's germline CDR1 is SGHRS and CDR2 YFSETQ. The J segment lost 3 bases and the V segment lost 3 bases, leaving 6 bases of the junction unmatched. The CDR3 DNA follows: TGCGCCAGCAGCTCCAACCTAGCGGGAGGGGAAGAGACCCAGTACTTC. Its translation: CASSSNLAGGEETQYF.

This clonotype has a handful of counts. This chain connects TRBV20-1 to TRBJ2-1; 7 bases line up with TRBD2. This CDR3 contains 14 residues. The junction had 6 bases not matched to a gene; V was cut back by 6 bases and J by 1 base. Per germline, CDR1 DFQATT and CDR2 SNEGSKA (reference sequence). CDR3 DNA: TGCAGTGCACTTAGCGGGCCATCCTACAATGAGCAGTTCTTC. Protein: CSALSGPSYNEQFF.

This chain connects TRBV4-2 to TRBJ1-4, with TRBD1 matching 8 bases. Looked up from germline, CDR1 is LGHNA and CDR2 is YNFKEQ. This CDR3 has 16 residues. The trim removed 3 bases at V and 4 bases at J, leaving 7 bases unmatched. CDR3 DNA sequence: TGTGCCAGCAGCCACGGACAGGGCCTAGGTAATGAAAAACTGTTTTTT. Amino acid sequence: CASSHGQGLGNEKLFF.

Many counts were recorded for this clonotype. The DNA for the CDR3 is TGTGCCACCAGTGACCCGGGACTAGCGGAGACCCAGTACTTC. As protein: CATSDPGLAETQYF. The chain employs TRBV24-1 and TRBJ2-5, with 10 bases matching TRBD2. The V gene end was trimmed by 4 bases and the J gene end by 5 bases; junction bases not matched to a gene: 3. CDR1 and CDR2 (germline): KGHDR, SFDVKD. This CDR3 has 14 residues.

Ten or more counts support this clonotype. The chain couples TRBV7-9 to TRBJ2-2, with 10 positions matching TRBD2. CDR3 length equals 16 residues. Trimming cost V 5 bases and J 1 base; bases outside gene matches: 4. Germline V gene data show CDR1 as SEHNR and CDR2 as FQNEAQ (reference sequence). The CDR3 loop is CASSPRTSGNTGELFF. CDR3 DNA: TGTGCCAGCAGCCCCCGGACTAGCGGGAACACCGGGGAGCTGTTTTTT.

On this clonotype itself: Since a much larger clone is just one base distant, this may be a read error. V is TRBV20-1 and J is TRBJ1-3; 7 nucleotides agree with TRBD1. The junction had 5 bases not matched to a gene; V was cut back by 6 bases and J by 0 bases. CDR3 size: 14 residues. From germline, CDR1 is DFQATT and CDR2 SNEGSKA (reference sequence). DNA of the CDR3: TGCAGTGCAGACTCAGGGGGCTCTGGAAACACCATATATTTT. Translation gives CSADSGGSGNTIYF.

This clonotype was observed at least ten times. The CDR3 spells CATSRAGRRGLTGELFF. CDR3 nucleotides: TGTGCCACCAGCAGAGCGGGGCGGCGAGGTCTCACCGGGGAGCTGTTTTTT. The V gene is TRBV15, the J gene TRBJ2-2; D may be TRBD1 or TRBD2 (5 bases each). This CDR3 comprises 17 residues. V was trimmed by 1 base and J by 4 bases, leaving 16 bases between them. Germline values: CDR1 LNHNV, CDR2 YYDKDF (reference sequence).

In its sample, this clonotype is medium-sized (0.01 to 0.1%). The CDR3 is CASSSPGQGVNTEAFF. DNA for the CDR3: TGTGCCAGCAGTTCCCCGGGACAGGGAGTGAACACTGAAGCTTTCTTT. The V call is TRBV28, the J call TRBJ1-1; 9 bases match TRBD1. This CDR3 is 16 amino acids long. The J segment lost 0 bases and the V segment lost 4 bases, leaving 6 bases of the junction unmatched. Germline V gene sequence: CDR1 MDHEN, CDR2 SYDVKM.

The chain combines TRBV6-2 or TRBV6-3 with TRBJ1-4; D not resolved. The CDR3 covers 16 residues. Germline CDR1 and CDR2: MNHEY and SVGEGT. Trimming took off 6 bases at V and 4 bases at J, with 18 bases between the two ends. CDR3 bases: TGTGCCAGCAGCGCCATGGGCCGGAGGGATAATGAAAAACTGTTTTTT. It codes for CASSAMGRRDNEKLFF.

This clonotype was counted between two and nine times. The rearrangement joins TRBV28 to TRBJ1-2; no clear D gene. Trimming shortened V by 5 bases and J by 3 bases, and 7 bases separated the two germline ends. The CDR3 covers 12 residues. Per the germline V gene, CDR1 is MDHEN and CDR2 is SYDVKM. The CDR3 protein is CASSIRDYGYTF. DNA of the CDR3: TGTGCCAGCAGTATCCGGGACTATGGCTACACCTTC.

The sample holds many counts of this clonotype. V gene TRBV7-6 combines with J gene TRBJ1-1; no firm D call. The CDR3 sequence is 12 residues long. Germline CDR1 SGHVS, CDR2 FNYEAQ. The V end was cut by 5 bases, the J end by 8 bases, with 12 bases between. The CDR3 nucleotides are TGTGCCAGCAGCCTCCCCGGTCGGGAAGCTTTCTTT. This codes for CASSLPGREAFF.

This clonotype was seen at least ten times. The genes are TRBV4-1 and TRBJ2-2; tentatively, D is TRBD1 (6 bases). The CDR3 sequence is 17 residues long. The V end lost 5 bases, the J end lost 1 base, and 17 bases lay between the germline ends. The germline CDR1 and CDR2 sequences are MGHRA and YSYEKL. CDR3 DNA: TGCGCCAGCAGCAACCACAGGGAGATGGGGAACACCGGGGAGCTGTTTTTT. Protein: CASSNHREMGNTGELFF.

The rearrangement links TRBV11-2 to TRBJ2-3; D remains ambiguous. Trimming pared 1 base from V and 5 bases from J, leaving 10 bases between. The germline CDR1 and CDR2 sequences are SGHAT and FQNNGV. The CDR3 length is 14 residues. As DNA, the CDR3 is TGTGCCAGCAGCTTAGGCCGACTGGGAGATACGCAGTATTTT. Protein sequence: CASSLGRLGDTQYF.

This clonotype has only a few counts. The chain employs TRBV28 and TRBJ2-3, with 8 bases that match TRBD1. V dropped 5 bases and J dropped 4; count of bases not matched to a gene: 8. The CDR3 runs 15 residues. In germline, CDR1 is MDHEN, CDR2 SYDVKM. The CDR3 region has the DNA TGTGCCAGCAGTCTCAGGACAGGGAAGGCAGATACGCAGTATTTT. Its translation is CASSLRTGKADTQYF.